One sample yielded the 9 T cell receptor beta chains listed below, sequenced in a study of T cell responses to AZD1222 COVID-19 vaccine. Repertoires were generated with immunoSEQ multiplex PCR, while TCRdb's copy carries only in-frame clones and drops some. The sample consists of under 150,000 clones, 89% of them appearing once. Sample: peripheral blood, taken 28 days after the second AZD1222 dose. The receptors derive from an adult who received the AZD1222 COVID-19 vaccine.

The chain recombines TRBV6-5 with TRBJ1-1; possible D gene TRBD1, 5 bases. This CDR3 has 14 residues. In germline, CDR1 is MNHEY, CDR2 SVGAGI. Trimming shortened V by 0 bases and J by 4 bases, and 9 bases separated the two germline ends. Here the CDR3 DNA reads TGTGCCAGCAGTTACTCGGAGGGGTTCACTGAAGCTTTCTTT. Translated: CASSYSEGFTEAFF.

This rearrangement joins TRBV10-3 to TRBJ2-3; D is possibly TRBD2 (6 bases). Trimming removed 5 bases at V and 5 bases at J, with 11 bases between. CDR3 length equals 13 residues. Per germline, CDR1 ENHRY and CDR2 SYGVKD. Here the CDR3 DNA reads TGTGCCATCAGTACGCGGGGTGTAGATACGCAGTATTTT. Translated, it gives CAISTRGVDTQYF.

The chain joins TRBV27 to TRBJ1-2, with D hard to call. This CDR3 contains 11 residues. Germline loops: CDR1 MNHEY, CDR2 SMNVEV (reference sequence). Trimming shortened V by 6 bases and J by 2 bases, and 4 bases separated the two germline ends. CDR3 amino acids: CASRSNYGYTF. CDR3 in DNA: TGTGCCAGCAGGAGCAACTATGGCTACACCTTC.

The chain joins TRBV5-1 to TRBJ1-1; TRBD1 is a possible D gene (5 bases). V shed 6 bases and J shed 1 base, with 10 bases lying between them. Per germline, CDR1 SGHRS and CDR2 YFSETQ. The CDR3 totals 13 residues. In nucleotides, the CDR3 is TGCGCCAGCAAAGACAGCGGGAACACTGAAGCTTTCTTT. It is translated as CASKDSGNTEAFF.

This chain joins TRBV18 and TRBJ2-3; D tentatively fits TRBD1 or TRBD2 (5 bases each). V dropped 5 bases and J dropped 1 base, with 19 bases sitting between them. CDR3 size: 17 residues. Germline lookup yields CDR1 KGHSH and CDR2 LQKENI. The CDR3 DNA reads TGTGCCAGCTCAACTAGGATGGGGCCGGAGGGCACAGATACGCAGTATTTT. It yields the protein CASSTRMGPEGTDTQYF. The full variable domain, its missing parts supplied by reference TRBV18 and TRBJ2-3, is NAGVMQNPRHLVRRRGQEARLRCSPMKGHSHVYWYRQLPEEGLKFMVYLQKENIIDESGMPKERFSAEFPKEGPSILRIQQVVRGDSAAYFCASSTRMGPEGTDTQYFGPGTRLTVL.

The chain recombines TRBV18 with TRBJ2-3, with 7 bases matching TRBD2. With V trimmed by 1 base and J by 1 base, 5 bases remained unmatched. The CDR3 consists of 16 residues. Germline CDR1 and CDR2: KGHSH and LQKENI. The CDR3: CASSPLAGERTDTQYF. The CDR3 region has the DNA TGTGCCAGCTCACCACTTGCGGGGGAGCGCACAGATACGCAGTATTTT.

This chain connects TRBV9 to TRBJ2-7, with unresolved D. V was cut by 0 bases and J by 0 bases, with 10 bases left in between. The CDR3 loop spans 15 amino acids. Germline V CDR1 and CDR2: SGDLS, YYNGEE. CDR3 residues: CASSVGERSSYEQYF. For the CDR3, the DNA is TGTGCCAGCAGCGTAGGTGAGCGTTCCTCCTACGAGCAGTACTTC.

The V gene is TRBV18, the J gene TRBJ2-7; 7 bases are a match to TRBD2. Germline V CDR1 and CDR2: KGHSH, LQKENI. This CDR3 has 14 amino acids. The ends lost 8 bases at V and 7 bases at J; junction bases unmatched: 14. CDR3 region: CASQVSSRGGEQYF. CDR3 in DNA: TGTGCCAGCCAAGTATCATCTCGGGGAGGGGAGCAGTACTTC.

As DNA, the CDR3 is TGTGCCAGCAGTTACTCCCCGCCGAACACTGAAGCTTTCTTT. This gives the protein CASSYSPPNTEAFF. This chain links TRBV6-6 with TRBJ1-1; the D is unclear. There are 14 residues in the CDR3. Germline V lookup: CDR1 MNHNY, CDR2 SVGAGI (reference sequence). Trimming took 0 bases from V and 1 from J, leaving 6 bases between them.